This TCR beta chain is from a study of Ad26.COV2.S vaccination and SARS-CoV-2 variants. Background on the study: Into the muscle, Ad26.COV2.S was dosed once or twice, 56 days apart.

This CDR3 region has 13 residues. The germline CDR1 and CDR2 sequences are SGDLS and YYNGEE. Trimming took off 3 bases at V and 8 bases at J, with 14 bases between the two ends. The sample's treatment: approximately 18 received Ad26.COV2.S at low or high dose, single or two shots; roughly 5 received placebo; per-sample allocation not given. Day 63 after the first injection of vaccine or placebo was the sampling time. Only in-frame clones appear in the TCRdb table, and some are missing; sequencing was by immunoSEQ multiplex PCR. The sample yields around 450,000 clones, about 91% seen once. Source: peripheral blood, taken in a trial of Ad26.COV2.S vaccine versus placebo. The sequence was collected from a person aged 18 to 59 who received the Ad26.COV2.S COVID-19 vaccine or a placebo. The chain has TRBV9 and TRBJ1-2; TRBD1 is a possible D gene (5 bases). CDR3 bases: TGTGCCAGCAGCGCTGGCCCGAAGGGGGGCTACACCTTC. Translation: CASSAGPKGGYTF.